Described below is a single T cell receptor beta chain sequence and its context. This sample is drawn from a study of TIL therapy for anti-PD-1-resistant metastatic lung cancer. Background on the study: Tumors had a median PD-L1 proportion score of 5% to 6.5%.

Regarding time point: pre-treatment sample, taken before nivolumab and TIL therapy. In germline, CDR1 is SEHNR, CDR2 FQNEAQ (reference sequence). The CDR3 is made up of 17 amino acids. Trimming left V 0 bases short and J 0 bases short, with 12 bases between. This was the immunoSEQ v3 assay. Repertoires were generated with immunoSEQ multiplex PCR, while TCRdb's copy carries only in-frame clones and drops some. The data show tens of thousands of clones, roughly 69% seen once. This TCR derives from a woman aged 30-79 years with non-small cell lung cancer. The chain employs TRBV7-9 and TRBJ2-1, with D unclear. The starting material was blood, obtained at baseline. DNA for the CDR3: TGTGCCAGCAGCTTAGCGCAGGCCGCGAGCTCCTACAATGAGCAGTTCTTC. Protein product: CASSLAQAASSYNEQFF. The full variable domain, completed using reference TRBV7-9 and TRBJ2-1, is DTGVSQNPRHKITKRGQNVTFRCDPISEHNRLYWYRQTLGQGPEFLTYFQNEAQLEKSRLLSDRFSAERPKGSFSTLEIQRTEQGDSAMYLCASSLAQAASSYNEQFFGPGTRLTVL.